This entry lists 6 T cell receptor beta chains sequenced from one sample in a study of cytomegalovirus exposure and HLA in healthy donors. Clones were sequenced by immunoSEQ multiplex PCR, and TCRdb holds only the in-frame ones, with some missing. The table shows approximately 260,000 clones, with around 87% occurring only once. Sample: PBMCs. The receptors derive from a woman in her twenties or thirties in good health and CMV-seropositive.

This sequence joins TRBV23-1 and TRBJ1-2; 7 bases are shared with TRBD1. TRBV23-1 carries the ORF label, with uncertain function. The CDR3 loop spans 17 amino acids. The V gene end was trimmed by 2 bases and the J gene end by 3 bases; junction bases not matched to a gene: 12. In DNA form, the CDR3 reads TGCGCCAGCAGTCAAAAACAAAGGCGACAGGGCCACTATGGCTACACCTTC. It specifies CASSQKQRRQGHYGYTF.

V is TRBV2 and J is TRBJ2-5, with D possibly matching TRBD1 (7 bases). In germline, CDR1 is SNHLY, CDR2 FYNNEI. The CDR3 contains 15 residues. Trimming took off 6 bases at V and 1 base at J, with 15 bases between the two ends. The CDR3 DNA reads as TGTGCCAGCAGGGAGGGACAGCCGGGCCAAGAGACCCAGTACTTC. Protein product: CASREGQPGQETQYF.

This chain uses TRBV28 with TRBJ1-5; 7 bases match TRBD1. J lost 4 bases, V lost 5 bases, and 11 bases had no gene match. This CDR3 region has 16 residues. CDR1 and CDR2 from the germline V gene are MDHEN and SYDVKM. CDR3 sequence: CASSGLGTAVNQPQHF. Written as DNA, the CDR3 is TGTGCCAGCAGTGGATTGGGGACAGCCGTAAATCAGCCCCAGCATTTT.

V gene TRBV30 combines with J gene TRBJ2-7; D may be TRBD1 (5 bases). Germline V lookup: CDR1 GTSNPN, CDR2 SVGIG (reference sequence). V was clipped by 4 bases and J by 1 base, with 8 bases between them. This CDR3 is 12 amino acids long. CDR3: CAWTQGSYEQYF. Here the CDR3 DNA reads TGTGCCTGGACTCAGGGATCCTACGAGCAGTACTTC.

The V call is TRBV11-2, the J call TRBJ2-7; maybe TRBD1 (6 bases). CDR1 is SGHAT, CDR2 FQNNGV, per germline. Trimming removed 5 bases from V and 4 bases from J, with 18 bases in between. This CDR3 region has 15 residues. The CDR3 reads CASSPLTGLPYEQYF. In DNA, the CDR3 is TGTGCCAGCAGCCCCCTCACAGGGTTGCCGTACGAGCAGTACTTC. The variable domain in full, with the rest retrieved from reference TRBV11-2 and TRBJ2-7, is EAGVAQSPRYKIIEKRQSVAFWCNPISGHATLYWYQQILGQGPKLLIQFQNNGVVDDSQLPKDRFSAERLKGVDSTLKIQPAKLEDSAVYLCASSPLTGLPYEQYFGPGTRLTVT.

Written as DNA, the CDR3 is TGCGCCAGTTACACGGTAGCGGGCTCCTACGAGCAGTACTTC. It translates to CASYTVAGSYEQYF. The chain uses TRBV5-1 and TRBJ2-7; TRBD2 matches at 7 bases. The germline V gene encodes CDR1 SGHRS and CDR2 YFSETQ. This CDR3 contains 14 residues. V gave up 8 bases and J gave up 0 bases; unmatched junction bases: 8.